This T cell receptor beta chain was found in a study of monozygotic twins with cystic fibrosis. This CDR3 spans 21 amino acids. Germline V gives CDR1 SGHVS, CDR2 FNYEAQ. V lost 3 bases to trimming and J lost 1 base, with 27 bases between them. The study, taken as a whole, reports: V usage most resembled the co-twin in 13 of 16 pairs.

The repertoire was sequenced with immunoSEQ multiplex PCR; TCRdb's copy has only in-frame clones and lacks some. The sample consists of tens of thousands of clones, more than 55% of them appearing once. Points on this clone: Its specificity is unknown.

The sequencing sample was made of blood. The rearrangement links TRBV7-6 to TRBJ2-2, with D possibly TRBD2 on 5 matching bases. The sequence came from a girl under 18 with cystic fibrosis. The CDR3, as DNA: TGTGCCAGCAGCTTCTCGAGATTAAAAACGGTAGCGAAATTGAACACCGGGGAGCTGTTTTTT. Translation gives CASSFSRLKTVAKLNTGELFF.